The source of this T cell receptor beta chain is a study of cytotoxic CD8 clonotypes in ibrutinib-treated CLL. The CDR3 runs 16 residues. V lost 6 bases to trimming and J lost 2 bases; unmatched junction nucleotides: 7. Looked up from germline, CDR1 is MNHNY and CDR2 is SVGAGI (reference sequence). Note on this clone: What it binds is unknown.

Clones were read by immunoSEQ multiplex PCR, and TCRdb kept only the in-frame ones, dropping some. The table has 130,000 to 150,000 clones, approximately 90% seen once; the top ten hold roughly a tenth. Points from the study as a whole: The times at which samples were taken varied between sustained-remission and progressing patients.

Sequencing used PBMCs, obtained after 12 months of ibrutinib treatment. The rearrangement uses TRBV6-6 and TRBJ2-1; 10 nucleotides line up with TRBD2. This receptor was obtained from a human donor with chronic lymphocytic leukemia. The CDR3 coding sequence is TGTGCCAGCAGCGCCAGACTAGCGGGTACCTACAATGAGCAGTTCTTC. Encoded protein: CASSARLAGTYNEQFF.